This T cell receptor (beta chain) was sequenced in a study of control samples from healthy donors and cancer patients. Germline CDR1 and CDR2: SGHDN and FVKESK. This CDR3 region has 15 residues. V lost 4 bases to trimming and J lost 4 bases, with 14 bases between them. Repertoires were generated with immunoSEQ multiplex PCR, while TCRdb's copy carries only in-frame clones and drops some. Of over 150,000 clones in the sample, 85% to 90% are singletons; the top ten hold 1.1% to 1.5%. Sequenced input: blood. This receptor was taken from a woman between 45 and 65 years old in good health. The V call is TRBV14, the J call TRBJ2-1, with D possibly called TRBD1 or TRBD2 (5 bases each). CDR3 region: CASSPLGREYNEQFF. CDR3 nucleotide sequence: TGTGCCAGCAGCCCCTTGGGACGGGAATACAATGAGCAGTTCTTC.